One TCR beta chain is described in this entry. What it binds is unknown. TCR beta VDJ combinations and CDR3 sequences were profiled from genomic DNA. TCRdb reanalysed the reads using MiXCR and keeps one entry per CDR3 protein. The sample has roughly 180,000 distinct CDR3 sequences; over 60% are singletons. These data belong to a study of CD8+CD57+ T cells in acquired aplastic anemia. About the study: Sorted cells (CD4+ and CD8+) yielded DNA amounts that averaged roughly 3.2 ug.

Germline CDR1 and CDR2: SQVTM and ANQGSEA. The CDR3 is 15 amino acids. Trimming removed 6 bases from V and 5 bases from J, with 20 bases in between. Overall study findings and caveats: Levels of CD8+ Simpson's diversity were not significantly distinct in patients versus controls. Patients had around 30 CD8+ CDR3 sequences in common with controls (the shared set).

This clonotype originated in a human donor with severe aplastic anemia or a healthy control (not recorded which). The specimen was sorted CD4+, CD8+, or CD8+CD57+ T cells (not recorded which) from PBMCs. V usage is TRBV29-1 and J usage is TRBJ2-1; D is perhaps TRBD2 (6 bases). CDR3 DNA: TGCAGCGTCGGCCGCGGTAGCGGAGGGCACAATGAGCAGTTCTTC. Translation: CSVGRGSGGHNEQFF.